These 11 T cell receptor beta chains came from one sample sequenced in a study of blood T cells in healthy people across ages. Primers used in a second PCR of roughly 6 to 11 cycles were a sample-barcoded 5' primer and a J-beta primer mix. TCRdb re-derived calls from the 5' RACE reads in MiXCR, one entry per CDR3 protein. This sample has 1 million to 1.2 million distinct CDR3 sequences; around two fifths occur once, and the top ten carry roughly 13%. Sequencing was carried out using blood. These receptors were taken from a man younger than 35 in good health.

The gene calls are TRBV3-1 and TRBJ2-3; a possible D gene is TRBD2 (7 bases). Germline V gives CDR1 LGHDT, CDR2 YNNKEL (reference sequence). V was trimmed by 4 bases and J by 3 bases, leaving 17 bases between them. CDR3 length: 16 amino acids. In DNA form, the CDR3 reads TGTGCCAGCAGCCCCGACGGGGGGCTTTCTACAGATACGCAGTATTTT. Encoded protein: CASSPDGGLSTDTQYF.

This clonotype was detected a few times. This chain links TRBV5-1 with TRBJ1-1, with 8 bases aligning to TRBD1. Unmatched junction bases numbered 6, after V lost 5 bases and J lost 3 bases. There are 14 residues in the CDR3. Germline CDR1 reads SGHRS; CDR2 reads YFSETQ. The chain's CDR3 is CASRAGGSDTEAFF. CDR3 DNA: TGCGCCAGCAGGGCAGGGGGCTCGGACACTGAAGCTTTCTTT.

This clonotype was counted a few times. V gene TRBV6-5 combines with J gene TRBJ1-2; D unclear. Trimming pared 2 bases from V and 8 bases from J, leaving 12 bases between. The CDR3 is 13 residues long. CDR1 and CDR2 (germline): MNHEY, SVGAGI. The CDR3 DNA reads TGTGCCAGCAGTTACCGGGGAGTTGGGGGCTACACCTTC. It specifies CASSYRGVGGYTF.

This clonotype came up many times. CDR3 coding DNA: TGTGCCAGCAGTTACAGAGGACAGGGTGCCTATGGCTACACCTTC. This codes for CASSYRGQGAYGYTF. This chain connects TRBV6-5 to TRBJ1-2, with 8 bases identical to TRBD1. The length of the CDR3 is 15 residues. V shed 2 bases, J shed 4 bases, and the junction held 6 bases outside the gene matches. CDR1 MNHEY and CDR2 SVGAGI come from the germline V gene.

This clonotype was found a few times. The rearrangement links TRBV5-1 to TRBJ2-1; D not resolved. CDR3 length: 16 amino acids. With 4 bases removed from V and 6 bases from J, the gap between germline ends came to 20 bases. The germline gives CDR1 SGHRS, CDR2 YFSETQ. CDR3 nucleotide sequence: TGCGCCAGCAGCACTGGACGAACCTCGGTTAGCAATGAGCAGTTCTTC. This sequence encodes CASSTGRTSVSNEQFF.

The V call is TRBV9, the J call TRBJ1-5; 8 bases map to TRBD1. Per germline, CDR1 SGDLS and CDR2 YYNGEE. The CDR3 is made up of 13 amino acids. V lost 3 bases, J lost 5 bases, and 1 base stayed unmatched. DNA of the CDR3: TGTGCCAGCAGCGAACAGGGGGATCAGCCCCAGCATTTT. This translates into CASSEQGDQPQHF.

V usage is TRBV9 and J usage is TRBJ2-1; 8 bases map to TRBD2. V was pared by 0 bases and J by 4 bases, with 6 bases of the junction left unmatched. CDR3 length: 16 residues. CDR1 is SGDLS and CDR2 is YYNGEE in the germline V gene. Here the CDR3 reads CASSVDPAGEYNEQFF. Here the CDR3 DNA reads TGTGCCAGCAGCGTAGACCCAGCGGGGGAATACAATGAGCAGTTCTTC. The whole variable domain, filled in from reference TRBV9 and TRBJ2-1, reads DSGVTQTPKHLITATGQRVTLRCSPRSGDLSVYWYQQSLDQGLQFLIQYYNGEERAKGNILERFSAQQFPDLHSELNLSSLELGDSALYFCASSVDPAGEYNEQFFGPGTRLTVL.

CDR3 protein: CSAPRDRMNTEAFF. DNA of the CDR3: TGCAGTGCTCCTCGGGATAGGATGAACACTGAAGCTTTCTTT. The rearrangement uses TRBV20-1 and TRBJ1-1, with D uncertain. The V gene lost 5 bases and the J gene lost 0 bases, with 13 bases spanning the gap. This CDR3 region has 14 residues. Germline assignment: CDR1 DFQATT and CDR2 SNEGSKA (reference sequence).

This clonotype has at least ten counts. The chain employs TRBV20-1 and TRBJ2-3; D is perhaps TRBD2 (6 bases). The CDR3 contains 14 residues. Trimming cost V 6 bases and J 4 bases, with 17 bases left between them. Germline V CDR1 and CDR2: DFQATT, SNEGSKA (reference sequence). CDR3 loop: CSALFGGSPDTQYF. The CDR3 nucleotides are TGCAGTGCATTGTTCGGAGGGAGCCCAGATACGCAGTATTTT.

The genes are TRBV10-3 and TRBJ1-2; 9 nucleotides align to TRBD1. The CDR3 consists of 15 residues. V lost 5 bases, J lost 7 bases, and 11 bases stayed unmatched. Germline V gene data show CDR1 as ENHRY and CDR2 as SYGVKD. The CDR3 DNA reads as TGTGCCATCAGTCCAGACCGGGACAGGGTAGCTGGCTACACCTTC. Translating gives CAISPDRDRVAGYTF.

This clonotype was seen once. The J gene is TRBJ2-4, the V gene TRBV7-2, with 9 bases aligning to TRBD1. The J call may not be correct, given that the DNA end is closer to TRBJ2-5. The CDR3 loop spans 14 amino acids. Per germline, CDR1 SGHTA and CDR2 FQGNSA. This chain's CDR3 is CASSLQGAIETQYF. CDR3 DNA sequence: TGTGCCAGCAGCCTACAGGGGGCTATAGAGACCCAGTACTTC.